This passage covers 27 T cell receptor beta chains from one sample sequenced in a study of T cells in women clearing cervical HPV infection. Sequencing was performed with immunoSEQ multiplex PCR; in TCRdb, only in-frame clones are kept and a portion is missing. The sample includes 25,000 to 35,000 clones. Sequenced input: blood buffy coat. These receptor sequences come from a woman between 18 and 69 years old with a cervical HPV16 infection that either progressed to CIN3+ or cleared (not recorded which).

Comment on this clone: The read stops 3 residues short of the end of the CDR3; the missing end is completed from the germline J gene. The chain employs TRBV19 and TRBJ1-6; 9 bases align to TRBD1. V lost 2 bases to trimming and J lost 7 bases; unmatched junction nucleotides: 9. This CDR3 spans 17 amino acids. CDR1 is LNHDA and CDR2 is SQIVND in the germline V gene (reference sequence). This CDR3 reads CASSIPFTGGINSPLHF. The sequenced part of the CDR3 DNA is TGTGCCAGTAGTATACCGTTCACAGGGGGCATCAATTCACCC.

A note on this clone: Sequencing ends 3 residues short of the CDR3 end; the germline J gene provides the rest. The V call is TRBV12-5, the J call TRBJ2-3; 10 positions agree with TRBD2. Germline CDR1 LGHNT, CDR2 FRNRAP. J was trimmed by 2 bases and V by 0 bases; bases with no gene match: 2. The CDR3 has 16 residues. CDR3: CASGLVLAGLTDTQYF. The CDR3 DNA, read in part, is TGTGCTAGTGGTTTGGTACTAGCGGGACTCACAGATACG. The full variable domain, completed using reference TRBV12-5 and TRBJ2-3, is DARVTQTPRHKVTEMGQEVTMRCQPILGHNTVFWYRQTMMQGLELLAYFRNRAPLDDSGMPKDRFSAEMPDATLATLKIQPSEPRDSAVYFCASGLVLAGLTDTQYFGPGTRLTVL.

The CDR3: CASSSGQINTEAFF. CDR3 bases read: TGCGCCAGCAGCTCGGGACAGATCAACACTGAA. V is TRBV5-1 and J is TRBJ1-1, with TRBD1 matching over 7 bases. The read falls 3 residues short of the CDR3 end, and the missing part is taken from the germline J gene. CDR1 SGHRS and CDR2 YFSETQ come from the germline V gene. V lost 3 bases and J lost 2; bases outside the gene matches: 4. The CDR3 loop spans 14 amino acids.

The CDR3: CAISSPTGYNEQFF. CDR3 DNA, as far as it was read: TGTGCCATCAGCAGCCCGACAGGCTACAATGAG. The V call is TRBV10-3, the J call TRBJ2-1, with D tentatively TRBD1 (6 bases). The read ends 3 residues early relative to the CDR3; the germline J gene fills the gap. The CDR3 has 14 amino acids. Trimming took off 6 bases at V and 3 bases at J, with 12 bases between the two ends. Looked up from germline, CDR1 is ENHRY and CDR2 is SYGVKD.

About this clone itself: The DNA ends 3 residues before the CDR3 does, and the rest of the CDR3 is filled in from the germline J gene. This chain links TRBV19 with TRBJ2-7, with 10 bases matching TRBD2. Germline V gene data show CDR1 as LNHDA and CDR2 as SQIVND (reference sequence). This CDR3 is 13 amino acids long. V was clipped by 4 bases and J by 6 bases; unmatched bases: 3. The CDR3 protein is CASSSGTSAEQYF. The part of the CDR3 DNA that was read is TGTGCCAGTAGTAGTGGGACTAGCGCCGAG. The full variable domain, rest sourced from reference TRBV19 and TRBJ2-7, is DGGITQSPKYLFRKEGQNVTLSCEQNLNHDAMYWYRQDPGQGLRLIYYSQIVNDFQKGDIAEGYSVSREKKESFPLTVTSAQKNPTAFYLCASSSGTSAEQYFGPGTRLTVT.

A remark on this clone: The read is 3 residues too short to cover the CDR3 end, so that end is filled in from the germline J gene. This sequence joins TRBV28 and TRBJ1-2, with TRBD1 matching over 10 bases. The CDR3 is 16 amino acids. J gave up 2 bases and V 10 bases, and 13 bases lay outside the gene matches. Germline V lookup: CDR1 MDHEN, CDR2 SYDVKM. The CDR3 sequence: CATRAPGQGGNYGYTF. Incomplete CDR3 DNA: TGTGCCACTCGAGCGCCCGGACAGGGGGGAAACTATGGC.

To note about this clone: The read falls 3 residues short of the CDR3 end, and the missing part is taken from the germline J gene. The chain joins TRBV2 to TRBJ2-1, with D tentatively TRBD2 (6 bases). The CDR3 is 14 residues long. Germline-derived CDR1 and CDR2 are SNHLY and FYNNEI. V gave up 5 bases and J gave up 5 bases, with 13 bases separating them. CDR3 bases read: TGTGCCAGCAGTAACAGGTGGGGGGACAATGAG. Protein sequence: CASSNRWGDNE. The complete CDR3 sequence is CASSNRWGDNEQFF.

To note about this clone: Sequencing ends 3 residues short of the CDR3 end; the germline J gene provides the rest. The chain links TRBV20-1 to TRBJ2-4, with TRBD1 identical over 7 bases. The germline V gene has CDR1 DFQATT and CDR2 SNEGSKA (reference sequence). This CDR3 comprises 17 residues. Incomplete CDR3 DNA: TGCAGTGCTAATACACTTCTTAAGGGGGCCTATGACTATGGT. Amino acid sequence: CSANTLLKGAYDYG. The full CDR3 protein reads CSANTLLKGAYDYGQYF.

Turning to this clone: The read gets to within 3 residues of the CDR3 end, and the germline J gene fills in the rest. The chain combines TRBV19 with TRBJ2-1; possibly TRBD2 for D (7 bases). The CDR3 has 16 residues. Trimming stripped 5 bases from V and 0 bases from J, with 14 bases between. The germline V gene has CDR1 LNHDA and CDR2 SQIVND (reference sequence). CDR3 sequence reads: CASSPTRGGSYNEQFF. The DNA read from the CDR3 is TGTGCCAGTAGTCCTACTAGGGGGGGCTCCTACAATGAG.

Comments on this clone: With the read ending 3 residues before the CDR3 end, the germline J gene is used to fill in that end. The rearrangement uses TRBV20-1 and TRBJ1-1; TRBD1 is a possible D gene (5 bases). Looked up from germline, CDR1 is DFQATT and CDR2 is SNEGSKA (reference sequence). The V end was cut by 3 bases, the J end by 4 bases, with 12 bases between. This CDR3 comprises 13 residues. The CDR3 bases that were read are TGCAGTGCTAGGCCCGGGGGAGTCACTGAA. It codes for CSARPGGVTE. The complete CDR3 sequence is CSARPGGVTEAFF.

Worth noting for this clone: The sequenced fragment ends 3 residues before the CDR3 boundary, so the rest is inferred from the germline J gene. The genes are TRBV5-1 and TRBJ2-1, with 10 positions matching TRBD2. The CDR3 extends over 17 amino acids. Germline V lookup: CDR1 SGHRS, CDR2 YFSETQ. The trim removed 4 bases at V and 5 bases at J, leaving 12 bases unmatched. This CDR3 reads CASSLQGWLAGDNEQFF. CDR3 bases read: TGCGCCAGCAGCCTACAGGGCTGGCTAGCGGGAGACAATGAG.

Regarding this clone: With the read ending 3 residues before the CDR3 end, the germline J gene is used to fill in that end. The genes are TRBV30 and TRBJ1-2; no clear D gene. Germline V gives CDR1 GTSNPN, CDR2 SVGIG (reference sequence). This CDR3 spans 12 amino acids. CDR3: CAWSVLVNGYTF. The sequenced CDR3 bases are TGTGCCTGGAGTGTACTTGTAAACGGC.

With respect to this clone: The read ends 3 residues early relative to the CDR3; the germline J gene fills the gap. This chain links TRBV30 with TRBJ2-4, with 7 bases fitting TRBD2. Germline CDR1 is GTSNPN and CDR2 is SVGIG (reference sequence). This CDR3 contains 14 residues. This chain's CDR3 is CAWTSGEGNYGQYF. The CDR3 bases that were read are TGTGCCTGGACCTCGGGGGAGGGGAACTATGGT.

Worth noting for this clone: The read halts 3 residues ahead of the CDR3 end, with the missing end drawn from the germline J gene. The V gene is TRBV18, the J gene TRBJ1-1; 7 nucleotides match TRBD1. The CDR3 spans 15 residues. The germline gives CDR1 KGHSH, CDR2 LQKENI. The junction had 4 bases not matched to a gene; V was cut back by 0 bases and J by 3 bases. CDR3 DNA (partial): TGTGCCAGCTCACCACCGACAGGGACCCACACTGAA. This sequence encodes CASSPPTGTHTE. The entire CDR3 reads CASSPPTGTHTEAFF.

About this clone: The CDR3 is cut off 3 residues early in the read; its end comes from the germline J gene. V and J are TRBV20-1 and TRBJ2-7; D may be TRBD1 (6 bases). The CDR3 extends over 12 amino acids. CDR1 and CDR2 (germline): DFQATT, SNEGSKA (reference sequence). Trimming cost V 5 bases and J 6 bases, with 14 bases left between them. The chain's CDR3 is CSALRGAREQYF. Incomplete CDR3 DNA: TGCAGTGCTCTCAGGGGAGCCCGCGAG.

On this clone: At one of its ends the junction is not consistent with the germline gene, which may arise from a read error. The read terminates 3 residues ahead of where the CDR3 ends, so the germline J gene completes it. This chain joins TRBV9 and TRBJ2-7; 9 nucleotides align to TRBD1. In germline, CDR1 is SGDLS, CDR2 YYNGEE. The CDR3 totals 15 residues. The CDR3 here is CVSSVGQGRSYEQYF. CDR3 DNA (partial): TGTGTCAGCAGCGTAGGACAGGGGCGCTCCTACGAG.

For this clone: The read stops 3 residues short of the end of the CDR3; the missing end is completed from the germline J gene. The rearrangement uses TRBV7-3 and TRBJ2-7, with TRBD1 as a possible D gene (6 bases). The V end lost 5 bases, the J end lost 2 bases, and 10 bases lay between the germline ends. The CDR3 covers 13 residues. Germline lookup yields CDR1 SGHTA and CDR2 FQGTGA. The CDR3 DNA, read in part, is TGTGCCAGCAGCATGGGACAAGCCTACGAG. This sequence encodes CASSMGQAYE. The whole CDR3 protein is CASSMGQAYEQYF.

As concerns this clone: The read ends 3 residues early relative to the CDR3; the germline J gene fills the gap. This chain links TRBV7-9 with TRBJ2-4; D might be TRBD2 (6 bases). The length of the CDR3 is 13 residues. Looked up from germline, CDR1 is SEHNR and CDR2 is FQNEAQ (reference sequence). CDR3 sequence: CASSPRGVGGQYF. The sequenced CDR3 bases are TGTGCCAGCAGCCCCCGCGGGGTAGGTGGT. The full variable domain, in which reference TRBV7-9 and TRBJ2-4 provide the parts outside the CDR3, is DTGVSQNPRHKITKRGQNVTFRCDPISEHNRLYWYRQTLGQGPEFLTYFQNEAQLEKSRLLSDRFSAERPKGSFSTLEIQRTEQGDSAMYLCASSPRGVGGQYFGAGTRLSVL.

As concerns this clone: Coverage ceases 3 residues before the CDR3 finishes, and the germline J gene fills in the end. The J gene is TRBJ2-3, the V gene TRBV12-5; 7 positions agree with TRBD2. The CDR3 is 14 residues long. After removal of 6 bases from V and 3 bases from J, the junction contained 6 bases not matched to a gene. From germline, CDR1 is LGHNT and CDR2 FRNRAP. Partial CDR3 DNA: TGTGCTAGTGGAAAGGGGACTACGACAGATACG. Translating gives CASGKGTTTDT. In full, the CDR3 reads CASGKGTTTDTQYF.

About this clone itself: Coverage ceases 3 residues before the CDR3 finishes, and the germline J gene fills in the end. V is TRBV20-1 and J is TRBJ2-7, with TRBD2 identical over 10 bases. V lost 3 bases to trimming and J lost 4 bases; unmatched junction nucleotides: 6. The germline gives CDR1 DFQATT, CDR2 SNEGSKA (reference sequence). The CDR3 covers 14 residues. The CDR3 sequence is CSARIPSGRYEQYF. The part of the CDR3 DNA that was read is TGCAGTGCTAGGATTCCTAGCGGGAGATACGAG.

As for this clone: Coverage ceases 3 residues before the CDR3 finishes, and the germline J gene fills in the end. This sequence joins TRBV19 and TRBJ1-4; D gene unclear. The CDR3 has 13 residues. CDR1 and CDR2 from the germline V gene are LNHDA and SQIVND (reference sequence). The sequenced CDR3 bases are TGTGCCAGTATGACCCCCGGGGATTCACCA. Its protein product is CASMTPGDSP. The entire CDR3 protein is CASMTPGDSPLFF.

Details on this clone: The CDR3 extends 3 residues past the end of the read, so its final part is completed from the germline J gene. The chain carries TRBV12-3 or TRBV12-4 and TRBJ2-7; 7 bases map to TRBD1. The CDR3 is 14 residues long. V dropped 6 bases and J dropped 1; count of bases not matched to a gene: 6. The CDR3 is CASRETGRSYEQYF. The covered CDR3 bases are TGTGCCAGCAGGGAGACAGGGAGATCCTACGAG.

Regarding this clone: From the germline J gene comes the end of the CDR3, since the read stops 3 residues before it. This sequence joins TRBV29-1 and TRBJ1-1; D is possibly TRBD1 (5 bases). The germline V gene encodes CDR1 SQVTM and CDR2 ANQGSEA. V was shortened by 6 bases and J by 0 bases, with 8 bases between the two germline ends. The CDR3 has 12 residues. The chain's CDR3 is CSVGLMNTEAFF. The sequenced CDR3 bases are TGCAGCGTGGGACTTATGAACACTGAA. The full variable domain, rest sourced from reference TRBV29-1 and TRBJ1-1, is SAVISQKPSRDICQRGTSLTIQCQVDSQVTMMFWYRQQPGQSLTLIATANQGSEATYESGFVIDKFPISRPNLTFSTLTVSNMSPEDSSIYLCSVGLMNTEAFFGQGTRLTVV.

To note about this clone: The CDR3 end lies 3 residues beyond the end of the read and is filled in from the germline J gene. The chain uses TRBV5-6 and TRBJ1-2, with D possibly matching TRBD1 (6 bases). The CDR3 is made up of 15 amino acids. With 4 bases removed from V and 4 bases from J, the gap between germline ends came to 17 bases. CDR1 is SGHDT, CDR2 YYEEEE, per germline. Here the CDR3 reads CASSPLAGGGYGYTF. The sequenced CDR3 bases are TGTGCCAGCAGCCCTCTGGCGGGAGGGGGCTATGGC. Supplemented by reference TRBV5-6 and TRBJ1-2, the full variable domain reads DAGVTQSPTHLIKTRGQQVTLRCSPKSGHDTVSWYQQALGQGPQFIFQYYEEEERQRGNFPDRFSGHQFPNYSSELNVNALLLGDSALYLCASSPLAGGGYGYTFGSGTRLTVV.

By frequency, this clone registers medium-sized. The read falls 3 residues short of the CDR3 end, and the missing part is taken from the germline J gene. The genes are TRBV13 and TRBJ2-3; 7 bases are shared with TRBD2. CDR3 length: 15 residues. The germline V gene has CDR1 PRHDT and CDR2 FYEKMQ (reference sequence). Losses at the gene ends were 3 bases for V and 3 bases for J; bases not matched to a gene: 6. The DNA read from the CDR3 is TGTGCCAGCAGCTTCCGGACTAGTAGAACAGATACG. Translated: CASSFRTSRTDT. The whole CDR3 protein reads CASSFRTSRTDTQYF.

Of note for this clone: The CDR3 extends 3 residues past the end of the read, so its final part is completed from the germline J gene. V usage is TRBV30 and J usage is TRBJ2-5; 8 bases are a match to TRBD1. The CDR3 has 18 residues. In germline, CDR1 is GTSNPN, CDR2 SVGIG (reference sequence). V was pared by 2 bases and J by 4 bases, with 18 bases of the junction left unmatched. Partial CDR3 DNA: TGTGCCTGGAGTCCAAGTGGGCCGGGACAGGTTTCACCAGAGACC. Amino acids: CAWSPSGPGQVSPET. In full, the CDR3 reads CAWSPSGPGQVSPETQYF.

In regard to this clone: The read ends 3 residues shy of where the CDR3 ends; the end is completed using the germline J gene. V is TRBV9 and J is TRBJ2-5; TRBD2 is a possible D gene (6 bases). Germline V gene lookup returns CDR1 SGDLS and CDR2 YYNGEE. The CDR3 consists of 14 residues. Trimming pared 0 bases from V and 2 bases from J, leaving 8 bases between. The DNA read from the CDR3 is TGTGCCAGCAGCGTAGGGACTACACAAGAGACC. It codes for CASSVGTTQET. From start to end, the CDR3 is CASSVGTTQETQYF.